The 17 T cell receptor beta chains reported below all come from one sample, sequenced in a study of shared clonotypes between healthy human individuals. Libraries were prepared by immunoSEQ multiplex PCR; TCRdb keeps only in-frame clonotypes and omits some of them. Among hundreds of thousands of clones, approximately 73% were seen once, and the ten largest hold about 1.8%. Sequencing was done on a sample of memory CD4+ T cells sorted from blood. Subset reported: CD45RA-negative fraction. The source is a woman in her thirties in good health.

The genes are TRBV4-1 and TRBJ2-1; 15 positions agree with TRBD2. The CDR3 has 14 residues. The V gene end was trimmed by 1 base and the J gene end by 13 bases; junction bases not matched to a gene: 2. Germline V gene data show CDR1 as MGHRA and CDR2 as YSYEKL. CDR3 coding DNA: TGCGCCAGCAGCCAAGGGACTAGCGGGAGGGATCAGTTCTTC. This gives the protein CASSQGTSGRDQFF.

The chain uses TRBV7-2 and TRBJ2-2; D might be TRBD2 (5 bases). The CDR3 consists of 15 residues. V was pared by 1 base and J by 6 bases, with 12 bases between. Germline V gene lookup returns CDR1 SGHTA and CDR2 FQGNSA. The chain's CDR3 is CASSLVQRFSGELFF. In nucleotides, the CDR3 is TGTGCCAGCAGCTTAGTCCAGCGGTTCTCCGGGGAGCTGTTTTTT.

The rearrangement uses TRBV30 and TRBJ2-3; D uncertain. The CDR3 contains 11 residues. The germline V and J ends were trimmed by 1 base and 4 bases, with 3 bases remaining between them. The germline V gene encodes CDR1 GTSNPN and CDR2 SVGIG (reference sequence). Written as DNA, the CDR3 is TGTGCCTGGAGTGCGTCAGATACGCAGTATTTT. Its translation is CAWSASDTQYF.

This sequence joins TRBV5-1 and TRBJ2-3, with D perhaps TRBD1 (6 bases). From germline, CDR1 is SGHRS and CDR2 YFSETQ. The CDR3 is 16 residues long. V gave up 4 bases and J gave up 2 bases, with 17 bases separating them. DNA for the CDR3: TGCGCCAGCAGCCATGGACAGAGGAGAATCACAGATACGCAGTATTTT. Translation: CASSHGQRRITDTQYF.

V gene TRBV28 combines with J gene TRBJ1-5; no clear D. CDR3 length: 15 amino acids. Germline values: CDR1 MDHEN, CDR2 SYDVKM. Trimming cost V 3 bases and J 4 bases, with 13 bases left between them. CDR3 coding DNA: TGTGCCAGCAGTTTGGGGTCGGGCGGGAATCAGCCCCAGCATTTT. This encodes CASSLGSGGNQPQHF.

The chain is built from TRBV6-6 and TRBJ2-3, with TRBD2 as a possible D gene (6 bases). The V and J ends lost 8 bases and 4 bases respectively, with 22 bases between them. CDR3 length: 16 residues. Germline V lookup: CDR1 MNHNY, CDR2 SVGAGI (reference sequence). CDR3 sequence reads: CASRTGLSNHPDTQYF. The CDR3 nucleotides read TGTGCCAGCCGGACCGGACTATCAAATCACCCAGATACGCAGTATTTT.

This clone was found once. The chain combines TRBV19 with TRBJ2-1, with D perhaps TRBD2 (6 bases). CDR3 length: 17 amino acids. Trimming left V 5 bases short and J 7 bases short, with 24 bases between. Looked up from germline, CDR1 is LNHDA and CDR2 is SQIVND (reference sequence). CDR3 region: CASSFPWGKRERNEQFF. In DNA form, the CDR3 reads TGTGCCAGTAGTTTCCCTTGGGGGAAACGGGAGAGAAATGAGCAGTTCTTC. The whole variable domain, filled in from reference TRBV19 and TRBJ2-1, reads DGGITQSPKYLFRKEGQNVTLSCEQNLNHDAMYWYRQDPGQGLRLIYYSQIVNDFQKGDIAEGYSVSREKKESFPLTVTSAQKNPTAFYLCASSFPWGKRERNEQFFGPGTRLTVL.

Turning to this clone: Other nucleotide sequences in the sample specify the same CDR3. V gene TRBV6-5 combines with J gene TRBJ2-7; D perhaps matches TRBD2 (6 bases). The CDR3 runs 14 residues. Looked up from germline, CDR1 is MNHEY and CDR2 is SVGAGI. V was clipped by 2 bases and J by 2 bases, with 10 bases between them. The CDR3 protein is CASSYQGGPYEQYF. CDR3 DNA sequence: TGTGCCAGCAGTTACCAGGGAGGACCCTACGAGCAGTACTTC.

The chain employs TRBV7-9 and TRBJ2-5; 8 bases are shared with TRBD1. Germline values: CDR1 SEHNR, CDR2 FQNEAQ (reference sequence). CDR3 size: 13 residues. V lost 4 bases and J lost 2; bases outside the gene matches: 0. CDR3 in amino acids: CASSWDRQETQYF. In nucleotides, the CDR3 is TGTGCCAGCAGCTGGGACAGGCAAGAGACCCAGTACTTC.

V gene TRBV6-5 combines with J gene TRBJ2-1, with 8 bases aligning to TRBD2. CDR3 length: 15 residues. Germline loops: CDR1 MNHEY, CDR2 SVGAGI. J gave up 4 bases and V 2 bases, and 4 bases lay outside the gene matches. The CDR3: CASSYVVAGYNEQFF. For the CDR3, the DNA is TGTGCCAGCAGTTACGTGGTAGCGGGATACAATGAGCAGTTCTTC.

This clone appeared a few times. The genes are TRBV10-3 and TRBJ2-1; 10 nucleotides match TRBD2. The V and J ends lost 7 bases and 6 bases, in that order; junction bases with no gene match: 6. Germline CDR1 is ENHRY and CDR2 is SYGVKD. The CDR3 has 14 residues. This chain's CDR3 is CAIKGTSAGNEQFF. For the CDR3, the DNA is TGTGCCATCAAGGGGACTAGCGCGGGCAATGAGCAGTTCTTC.

This clone was seen only once. The chain recombines TRBV6-5 with TRBJ2-1, with 9 bases lining up with TRBD1. This CDR3 contains 13 residues. Trimming cost V 10 bases and J 9 bases; bases outside gene matches: 10. The V gene's germline CDR1 is MNHEY and CDR2 SVGAGI. The CDR3 spells CATYGTGYVEQFF. DNA for the CDR3: TGTGCCACCTACGGGACAGGGTACGTTGAGCAGTTCTTC.

This clone was observed a handful of times. This chain joins TRBV5-1 and TRBJ2-2, with TRBD2 matching 9 bases. The CDR3 consists of 17 residues. With V trimmed by 5 bases and J by 0 bases, 8 bases remained unmatched. The germline gives CDR1 SGHRS, CDR2 YFSETQ. The CDR3 is CASSWASGTANTGELFF. The DNA for the CDR3 is TGCGCCAGCAGTTGGGCTAGCGGGACGGCGAACACCGGGGAGCTGTTTTTT.

The rearrangement uses TRBV23-1 and TRBJ1-4; maybe TRBD1 (5 bases). TRBV23-1 is labeled an ORF, and its function is uncertain. This CDR3 spans 17 amino acids. The germline V and J ends were trimmed by 3 bases and 5 bases, with 19 bases remaining between them. Here the CDR3 reads CASSHTAGGESNEKLFF. The CDR3 DNA sequence: TGCGCCAGCAGTCACACAGCGGGAGGGGAGAGCAATGAAAAACTGTTTTTT.

This chain links TRBV25-1 with TRBJ2-1; TRBD2 agrees at 12 bases. Looked up from germline, CDR1 is MGHDK and CDR2 is SYGVNS. The CDR3 is made up of 16 amino acids. V was clipped by 5 bases and J by 5 bases; unmatched bases: 7. In nucleotides, the CDR3 is TGTGCCAGCAGTTCTCGGACTAGCGGGGAGCACAATGAGCAGTTCTTC. Protein product: CASSSRTSGEHNEQFF.

The rearrangement links TRBV28 to TRBJ2-5, with D perhaps assigned TRBD1 or TRBD2 (5 bases each). Germline CDR1 is MDHEN and CDR2 is SYDVKM. The CDR3 runs to 15 residues. The V end lost 5 bases, the J end lost 4 bases, and 17 bases lay between the germline ends. The CDR3 loop is CASSQTLGARETQYF. The CDR3 nucleotides read TGTGCCAGCAGTCAAACCCTCGGGGCCAGAGAGACCCAGTACTTC.

DNA for the CDR3: TGTGCCAGCAGTTTACCTTCGGGCCTCAGTCCGGGCTACACCTTC. It specifies CASSLPSGLSPGYTF. The chain links TRBV27 to TRBJ1-2; D not resolved. V was pared by 2 bases and J by 8 bases, with 18 bases between. CDR1 is MNHEY and CDR2 is SMNVEV in the germline V gene (reference sequence). This CDR3 contains 15 residues.